A selection of T cell receptor beta chains follows, all from one sample in a study of blood T cell repertoires in COVID-19. Only in-frame clones appear in the TCRdb table, and some are missing; sequencing was by immunoSEQ multiplex PCR. The table lists 50,000 to 55,000 clones, approximately 84% of them singletons. Sequences were obtained from peripheral blood. The receptors derive from a man between 70 and 80 years old with acute or convalescent COVID-19. Both conserved end residues are part of each CDR3. Fields, in order: J gene, D gene, V gene, clone size, CDR3 protein, CDR3 DNA. The D gene is left open where the match is weak. Size is stated for part of the rows, as once, few or many counts, or as a class when the clone is expanded.

TRBJ1-2	NA	TRBV3-1/TRBV3-2	NA	CASSQDPPGRTRYGYTF	TGTGCCAGCAGCCAAGATCCCCCTGGGAGGACTCGCTATGGCTACACCTTC
TRBJ1-6	NA	TRBV9	once	CASSAQGRISSSPLHF	TGTGCCAGCAGCGCCCAAGGGAGAATAAGTAGTTCACCCCTCCACTTT
TRBJ1-1	NA	TRBV12-3/TRBV12-4	few	CASSSAGPEAFF	TGTGCCAGCAGTTCGGCTGGGCCTGAAGCTTTCTTT
TRBJ1-1	NA	TRBV19	NA	CASSILPWEKGTTEAFF	TGTGCCAGTAGTATCCTACCTTGGGAGAAGGGAACCACTGAAGCTTTCTTT
TRBJ1-1	NA	TRBV6-2/TRBV6-3	NA	CASSYNTGMNTEAFF	TGTGCCAGCAGTTACAATACAGGAATGAACACTGAAGCTTTCTTT
TRBJ1-2	TRBD1	TRBV7-2	NA	CASSRHQFSEGTGGSGYTF	TGTGCCAGCAGCCGCCATCAATTTAGTGAAGGAACAGGGGGGAGCGGCTACACCTTC
TRBJ1-1	NA	TRBV19	NA	CASSFLLAGIDEAFF	TGTGCCAGTAGTTTTCTTTTAGCAGGGATTGATGAAGCTTTCTTT
TRBJ1-4	NA	TRBV29-1	few	CSVEGGQTATNEKLFF	TGCAGCGTTGAAGGAGGCCAAACTGCAACTAATGAAAAACTGTTTTTT
TRBJ1-3	NA	TRBV5-4	NA	CASSFGGVGNTIYF	TGTGCCAGCAGCTTTGGAGGGGTTGGAAACACCATATATTTT
TRBJ1-1	NA	TRBV13	NA	CASSPLAGGAMNTEAFF	TGTGCCAGCAGCCCTCTAGCGGGGGGAGCAATGAACACTGAAGCTTTCTTT
TRBJ1-1	NA	TRBV11-2	NA	CASSLGRGGIMNTEAFF	TGTGCCAGCAGCTTAGGTAGGGGGGGCATCATGAACACTGAAGCTTTCTTT
TRBJ1-5	NA	TRBV19	few	CASRRGGVSNQPQHF	TGTGCCAGTAGGCGGGGGGGAGTGAGCAATCAGCCCCAGCATTTT
TRBJ1-3	NA	TRBV9	NA	CASSVARTFGGTIYF	TGTGCCAGCAGCGTAGCTAGGACCTTCGGGGGCACCATATATTTT
TRBJ2-1	NA	TRBV5-4	once	CASSLGTTYNEQFF	TGTGCCAGCAGCTTGGGGACTACCTACAATGAGCAGTTCTTC
TRBJ1-1	TRBD1	TRBV6-5	NA	CASLGGGTGDTEAFF	TGTGCCAGCCTAGGGGGTGGAACAGGGGACACTGAAGCTTTCTTT
TRBJ1-2	NA	TRBV29-1	NA	CSVGGPLSPGDSNYGYTF	TGCAGCGTTGGGGGGCCTCTATCACCGGGCGACTCTAACTATGGCTACACCTTC
TRBJ1-6	TRBD1	TRBV5-5	NA	CASSFWTGTSPLHF	TGTGCCAGCAGCTTTTGGACAGGGACCTCACCCCTCCACTTT
TRBJ1-6	TRBD1	TRBV6-2/TRBV6-3	NA	CASSSPDRGRNSPLHF	TGTGCCAGCAGTTCCCCGGACAGGGGGAGAAATTCACCCCTCCACTTT
TRBJ1-4	NA	TRBV14	NA	CASSRNAGLANEKLFF	TGTGCCAGCAGCCGCAACGCGGGGTTGGCTAATGAAAAACTGTTTTTT
TRBJ1-2	TRBD1	TRBV19	NA	CASSRPGTGGESNYGYTF	TGTGCCAGTAGTCGTCCCGGGACAGGGGGCGAATCTAACTATGGCTACACCTTC
TRBJ2-7	NA	TRBV12-3/TRBV12-4	NA	CASSTTSPYEQYF	TGTGCCAGCAGCACAACTAGCCCCTACGAGCAGTACTTC
TRBJ2-1	NA	TRBV27	NA	CASRPSGGREQFF	TGTGCCAGCAGGCCCTCGGGGGGCAGAGAGCAGTTCTTC
TRBJ2-6	NA	TRBV28	NA	CASSFGGSSGANVLTF	TGTGCCAGCAGTTTCGGCGGTAGCTCTGGGGCCAACGTCCTGACTTTC
TRBJ2-2	NA	TRBV7-3	NA	CASSPGSAGELFF	TGTGCCAGCAGCCCCGGGTCGGCCGGGGAGCTGTTTTTT
TRBJ1-3	TRBD1	TRBV7-7	NA	CASSSSRGPGNTIYF	TGTGCTAGCAGCTCTTCCAGGGGGCCCGGAAACACCATATATTTT
TRBJ2-1	TRBD2	TRBV19	NA	CASSTQRGGTYNEQFF	TGTGCCAGTAGTACTCAGCGGGGGGGCACCTACAATGAGCAGTTCTTC
TRBJ1-1	TRBD1	TRBV18	NA	CASSPGQGGYTEAFF	TGTGCCAGCTCACCTGGACAGGGCGGGTACACTGAAGCTTTCTTT
TRBJ1-5	NA	TRBV30	NA	CAWSRDNGNQPQHF	TGTGCCTGGAGTCGGGACAATGGCAATCAGCCCCAGCATTTT
TRBJ1-2	TRBD1	TRBV28	NA	CASRDRLVGGYTF	TGTGCCAGCAGGGACAGGCTAGTGGGTGGCTACACCTTC
TRBJ1-2	TRBD1	TRBV12-3/TRBV12-4	NA	CASSLGQGFGYTF	TGTGCCAGCAGTCTGGGACAGGGGTTTGGCTACACCTTC
TRBJ1-5	TRBD1	TRBV19	NA	CATLARDRVGQPQHF	TGTGCCACCTTGGCCCGGGACAGGGTGGGGCAGCCCCAGCATTTT
TRBJ1-4	NA	TRBV7-2	NA	CASSLALRGEKLFF	TGTGCCAGCAGCTTAGCTCTACGGGGTGAAAAACTGTTTTTT
TRBJ2-2	TRBD2	TRBV4-1	NA	CASSQDGGGAVGELFF	TGCGCCAGCAGCCAAGATGGCGGGGGGGCCGTCGGGGAGCTGTTTTTT
TRBJ1-2	TRBD1	TRBV18	NA	CASSPADRGSTF	TGTGCCAGCTCACCAGCGGACAGGGGGAGTACCTTC
TRBJ2-2	TRBD1	TRBV19	NA	CASRTGGAGELFF	TGTGCCAGTAGAACAGGGGGCGCCGGGGAGCTGTTTTTT
TRBJ2-1	TRBD2	TRBV27	NA	CASSSAGGNYNEQFF	TGTGCCAGCAGTTCAGCGGGAGGGAACTACAATGAGCAGTTCTTC
TRBJ1-5	TRBD1	TRBV7-6	NA	CASSRRQGANQPQHF	TGTGCCAGCAGCCGCAGGCAGGGGGCTAATCAGCCCCAGCATTTT
TRBJ1-1	NA	TRBV18	NA	CASSPGQNTEAFF	TGTGCCAGCTCCCCGGGACAGAACACTGAAGCTTTCTTT
TRBJ1-5	NA	TRBV9	NA	CASSPGLIGVQPQHF	TGTGCCAGCAGCCCAGGACTAATCGGTGTTCAGCCCCAGCATTTT
TRBJ2-5	TRBD1	TRBV19	NA	CASSIRTGGVRETQYF	TGTGCCAGTAGTATCCGGACAGGGGGTGTTAGGGAGACCCAGTACTTC
TRBJ2-5	TRBD1	TRBV11-3	NA	CASSFGVGGSGETQYF	TGTGCCAGCAGCTTTGGGGTAGGGGGCTCTGGAGAGACCCAGTACTTC
TRBJ2-7	TRBD2	TRBV5-6	NA	CASSISGRSSYEQYF	TGTGCCAGCAGCATTAGCGGGAGAAGCTCCTACGAGCAGTACTTC
TRBJ2-2	TRBD2	TRBV4-1	NA	CASSQDGTRGGGELFF	TGCGCCAGCAGCCAAGATGGGACTCGCGGGGGCGGGGAGCTGTTTTTT
TRBJ2-2	NA	TRBV9	NA	CASSVRGTVNTGELFF	TGTGCCAGCAGCGTACGCGGGACGGTGAACACCGGGGAGCTGTTTTTT
TRBJ2-3	TRBD2	TRBV5-1	once	CASSLVTSRDTQYF	TGCGCCAGCAGCTTGGTGACTAGCAGAGATACGCAGTATTTT
TRBJ2-1	TRBD2	TRBV5-8	NA	CASSFFSGSSYNEQFF	TGTGCCAGCAGCTTCTTTAGCGGGAGTTCCTACAATGAGCAGTTCTTC
TRBJ2-5	NA	TRBV7-2	NA	CASSLTVQETQYF	TGTGCCAGCAGCTTAACAGTTCAAGAGACCCAGTACTTC
TRBJ2-7	TRBD2	TRBV5-4	NA	CASSLRGSVYEQYF	TGTGCCAGCAGCTTGCGCGGGAGCGTCTACGAGCAGTACTTC
TRBJ2-2	TRBD1	TRBV19	NA	CASSKSRDRVVTGELFF	TGTGCCAGTAGTAAAAGTCGGGACAGGGTAGTCACCGGGGAGCTGTTTTTT
TRBJ1-1	NA	TRBV28	NA	CASSLLQNEAFF	TGTGCCAGCAGTTTATTGCAGAATGAAGCTTTCTTT
TRBJ2-7	NA	TRBV6-6	NA	CASSYSFEGTEQYF	TGTGCCAGCAGTTACAGCTTCGAGGGCACCGAGCAGTACTTC
TRBJ1-6	NA	TRBV6-5	once	CASSRTDSPLHF	TGTGCCAGCAGCAGGACAGATTCACCCCTCCACTTT
TRBJ2-3	NA	TRBV12-5	NA	CASGLVRGGQESTDTQYF	TGTGCTAGTGGTTTGGTACGGGGTGGGCAGGAAAGCACAGATACGCAGTATTTT
TRBJ2-5	NA	TRBV7-6	once	CASSLQPNPGETQYF	TGTGCCAGCAGCTTACAGCCAAACCCAGGGGAGACCCAGTACTTC
TRBJ1-6	NA	TRBV5-1	NA	CASSLDPRGDSPLHF	TGCGCCAGCAGCTTGGACCCCAGGGGTGATTCACCCCTCCACTTT